This T cell receptor beta chain comes out of a study of blood T cell repertoires in COVID-19. Study at large: Samples representing acute and convalescent COVID-19 were sourced from the United States, Italy and Spain. Sources were T cells, B-cell-depleted T cells, or PBMCs; the material itself was cDNA or gDNA.

J was trimmed by 4 bases and V by 7 bases; bases with no gene match: 6. This CDR3 is built from 14 residues. Per germline, CDR1 MDHEN and CDR2 SYDVKM. Those enrolled in Seattle joined during active infection and were followed longitudinally afterward. Study processing details: Reference gene primer amplification gave estimated nucleated cell counts. The protocol was immunoSEQ multiplex PCR, while the TCRdb copy is restricted to in-frame clones and leaves out a portion. V and J calls and clone size are given by that table; D and trimming were obtained from the DNA. The data hold over 150,000 clones, with more than 75% observed a single time.

The rearrangement uses TRBV28 and TRBJ1-2, with 10 bases fitting TRBD1. The TCR comes from a woman aged 65 to 85 with COVID-19, enrolled during active disease. Sequenced input: peripheral blood. DNA for the CDR3: TGTGCCAGCACCACGACAGGGGGCAGCTATGGCTACACCTTC. Encoded protein: CASTTTGGSYGYTF.